This entry lists 14 T cell receptor beta chains sequenced from one sample in a study of blood T cell repertoires in COVID-19. Clones were sequenced by immunoSEQ multiplex PCR, and TCRdb holds only the in-frame ones, with some missing. The table shows about 400,000 clones, with about 90% occurring only once. The source material was PBMCs or T cells enriched from blood (not recorded which). All receptors derive from a woman between 25 and 40 years old who had recovered from COVID-19.

The sample holds a few counts of this clone. The rearrangement links TRBV18 to TRBJ2-7; 7 bases are a match to TRBD1. After removal of 2 bases from V and 4 bases from J, the junction contained 5 bases not matched to a gene. This CDR3 contains 14 residues. Germline assignment: CDR1 KGHSH and CDR2 LQKENI. This chain's CDR3 is CASSPTGTAYEQYF. The DNA for the CDR3 is TGTGCCAGCTCACCAACCGGGACAGCATACGAGCAGTACTTC.

The chain has TRBV18 and TRBJ2-3, with 7 bases aligning to TRBD1. The V and J ends lost 3 bases and 0 bases, in that order; junction bases with no gene match: 0. Germline V gene sequence: CDR1 KGHSH, CDR2 LQKENI. The CDR3 has 14 residues. The CDR3 DNA sequence: TGTGCCAGCTCACCGACAGGGAGCACAGATACGCAGTATTTT. This encodes CASSPTGSTDTQYF. Full variable domain (remainder filled in from reference TRBV18 and TRBJ2-3): NAGVMQNPRHLVRRRGQEARLRCSPMKGHSHVYWYRQLPEEGLKFMVYLQKENIIDESGMPKERFSAEFPKEGPSILRIQQVVRGDSAAYFCASSPTGSTDTQYFGPGTRLTVL.

The genes are TRBV30 and TRBJ1-1; D is unclear. Germline-derived CDR1 and CDR2 are GTSNPN and SVGIG (reference sequence). The CDR3 loop spans 11 amino acids. Trimming left V 6 bases short and J 4 bases short, with 9 bases between. The CDR3 loop is CACGQSTEAFF. In DNA form, the CDR3 reads TGTGCCTGTGGGCAGTCCACTGAAGCTTTCTTT.

The chain uses TRBV4-1 and TRBJ2-5; tentative D call: TRBD1 (5 bases). The V and J ends lost 1 base and 5 bases respectively, with 17 bases between them. The CDR3 has 16 amino acids. Germline V CDR1 and CDR2: MGHRA, YSYEKL. DNA of the CDR3: TGCGCCAGCAGCCAAGGAGTTACAGGCCATAGGGAGACCCAGTACTTC. Its protein is CASSQGVTGHRETQYF.

CDR3 loop: CASSMPGQVIYEQYF. The CDR3 DNA reads as TGTGCCAGTAGTATGCCCGGACAGGTAATCTACGAGCAGTACTTC. The V and J genes are TRBV19 and TRBJ2-7; 7 bases map to TRBD1. V lost 3 bases, J lost 3 bases, and 8 bases stayed unmatched. This CDR3 has 15 amino acids. Germline CDR1 reads LNHDA; CDR2 reads SQIVND (reference sequence). Combining the CDR3 with reference TRBV19 and TRBJ2-7 gives the whole variable domain DGGITQSPKYLFRKEGQNVTLSCEQNLNHDAMYWYRQDPGQGLRLIYYSQIVNDFQKGDIAEGYSVSREKKESFPLTVTSAQKNPTAFYLCASSMPGQVIYEQYFGPGTRLTVT.

The genes are TRBV3-1 (or the pseudogene TRBV3-2) and TRBJ1-1; no clear D. V was pared by 3 bases and J by 4 bases, with 6 bases between. This CDR3 contains 12 residues. Germline loops: CDR1 LGHDT, CDR2 YNNKEL (reference sequence). The CDR3 loop reads CASSQGGTEAFF. For the CDR3, the DNA is TGTGCCAGCAGCCAGGGAGGCACTGAAGCTTTCTTT.

The chain has TRBV19 and TRBJ2-4; D possibly corresponds to TRBD1 (6 bases). In germline, CDR1 is LNHDA, CDR2 SQIVND (reference sequence). Trimming pared 9 bases from V and 0 bases from J, leaving 15 bases between. The CDR3 consists of 15 residues. CDR3 DNA sequence: TGTGCCAGCCGACTACGGACAGTAGCCAAAAACATTCAGTACTTC. It translates to CASRLRTVAKNIQYF.

The chain is built from TRBV11-2 and TRBJ1-3; D perhaps matches TRBD1 (6 bases). CDR3 size: 16 residues. CDR1 SGHAT and CDR2 FQNNGV come from the germline V gene. Trimming pared 5 bases from V and 4 bases from J, leaving 18 bases between. The CDR3 DNA reads TGTGCCAGCAGCCGGGGACACGGATGGTTGGGAAACACCATATATTTT. Protein: CASSRGHGWLGNTIYF.

The chain links TRBV4-1 to TRBJ1-1; D might be TRBD1 (5 bases). The germline V and J ends were trimmed by 0 bases and 1 base, with 18 bases remaining between them. This CDR3 contains 18 residues. The V gene's germline CDR1 is MGHRA and CDR2 YSYEKL. CDR3 sequence (DNA): TGCGCCAGCAGCCAAGAAGGGGACCGAACAGCGGGGAACACTGAAGCTTTCTTT. Its translation is CASSQEGDRTAGNTEAFF.

V and J are TRBV30 and TRBJ2-3; 9 bases align to TRBD1. This CDR3 comprises 15 residues. V shed 5 bases and J 5 bases; nucleotides not matched to a gene: 11. CDR1 is GTSNPN, CDR2 SVGIG, per germline (reference sequence). CDR3 DNA sequence: TGTGCCTGGCGACGACAGGGGGAGATCTTAGATACGCAGTATTTT. Translation: CAWRRQGEILDTQYF.

This sequence joins TRBV11-2 and TRBJ1-1; TRBD1 matches 8 bases. With 7 bases clipped from V and 13 bases from J, the junction kept 11 bases outside the gene matches. This CDR3 spans 12 amino acids. The germline gives CDR1 SGHAT, CDR2 FQNNGV. This CDR3 is CASTPTGDNVFF. DNA of the CDR3: TGTGCCAGCACCCCGACAGGGGATAATGTTTTCTTT.

The chain links TRBV5-4 to TRBJ1-4; TRBD1 is a possible D gene (5 bases). CDR1 is SGHNT, CDR2 YYREEE, per germline (reference sequence). This CDR3 is built from 16 residues. V lost 4 bases and J lost 3, with 16 bases in between. CDR3 residues: CASSKRQFQANEKLFF. The CDR3 nucleotides read TGTGCCAGCAGCAAACGACAGTTTCAGGCTAATGAAAAACTGTTTTTT.

The chain uses TRBV5-1 and TRBJ1-1; D unclear. CDR3 length equals 12 residues. Trimming took 0 bases from V and 6 from J, leaving 6 bases between them. CDR1 is SGHRS, CDR2 YFSETQ, per germline. The CDR3 coding sequence is TGCGCCAGCAGCTTGGATACGGCTGAAGCTTTCTTT. Protein product: CASSLDTAEAFF.

A few counts support this clone. The genes are TRBV28 and TRBJ2-7; 12 bases agree with TRBD2. Germline V gene data show CDR1 as MDHEN and CDR2 as SYDVKM. The length of the CDR3 is 19 residues. The V gene end was trimmed by 2 bases and the J gene end by 0 bases; junction bases not matched to a gene: 11. For the CDR3, the DNA is TGTGCCAGCAGTTTAACGGGGCAAACTAGCGGGGGGTTCTCCTACGAGCAGTACTTC. It codes for CASSLTGQTSGGFSYEQYF.